One and the same sample provided the 5 T cell receptor beta chains below, sequenced in a study of siplizumab effects on memory and regulatory T cells. Generated by immunoSEQ multiplex PCR, the TCRdb table keeps only in-frame clones and is missing some. Of around 99,000 clones listed, about 91% are singletons. Source material: Tregs sorted from blood. These TCRs come from a human donor in good health.

In DNA form, the CDR3 reads TGTGCCAGCAAACACCGACAGCCGGATCAAGAGACCCAGTACTTC. This gives the protein CASKHRQPDQETQYF. This chain connects TRBV6-6 to TRBJ2-5; tentatively, D is TRBD1 (5 bases). Germline V CDR1 and CDR2: MNHNY, SVGAGI (reference sequence). V was cut by 7 bases and J by 2 bases, with 17 bases left in between. There are 15 residues in the CDR3.

V usage is TRBV7-9 and J usage is TRBJ1-2; the D is unclear. The CDR3 covers 13 residues. Germline CDR1 SEHNR, CDR2 FQNEAQ (reference sequence). The V end was cut by 2 bases, the J end by 4 bases, with 8 bases between. The CDR3 bases are TGTGCCAGCAGCTTAATGCAGAGCTATGGCTACACCTTC. Amino acids: CASSLMQSYGYTF.

Here the CDR3 DNA reads TGTGCCAGCTCACCGCCGGGACTAGCGGGAGACGAGCAGTACTTC. The encoded protein is CASSPPGLAGDEQYF. This chain links TRBV18 with TRBJ2-7, with 14 bases identical to TRBD2. V dropped 3 bases and J dropped 5; count of bases not matched to a gene: 3. Germline V gene lookup returns CDR1 KGHSH and CDR2 LQKENI. The CDR3 extends over 15 amino acids.

V is TRBV15 and J is TRBJ2-2; a possible D gene is TRBD2 (5 bases). The CDR3 consists of 18 residues. The V gene lost 0 bases and the J gene lost 0 bases, with 14 bases spanning the gap. Per germline, CDR1 LNHNV and CDR2 YYDKDF (reference sequence). The CDR3: CATSRDEGVSANTGELFF. The CDR3 DNA sequence: TGTGCCACCAGCAGAGATGAGGGCGTGAGCGCGAACACCGGGGAGCTGTTTTTT. Full variable domain (rest looked up from reference TRBV15 and TRBJ2-2): DAMVIQNPRYQVTQFGKPVTLSCSQTLNHNVMYWYQQKSSQAPKLLFHYYDKDFNNEADTPDNFQSRRPNTSFCFLDIRSPGLGDTAMYLCATSRDEGVSANTGELFFGEGSRLTVL.

J is TRBJ2-1 and V is TRBV2; 8 bases align to TRBD2. J lost 7 bases, V lost 5 bases, and 4 bases had no gene match. This CDR3 contains 13 residues. From germline, CDR1 is SNHLY and CDR2 FYNNEI. CDR3 loop: CASSSREGNEQFF. CDR3 DNA sequence: TGTGCCAGCAGTTCCCGGGAGGGGAATGAGCAGTTCTTC.